This record concerns one TCR beta chain sequence. Its antigen is undetermined. Measured with immunoSEQ multiplex PCR; TCRdb has only the in-frame clones, and not every one. This table holds 130,000 or so clones, roughly 84% found once. V lost 7 bases to trimming and J lost 7 bases, with 16 bases between them. The V gene's germline CDR1 is GTSNPN and CDR2 SVGIG (reference sequence). The CDR3 contains 13 residues. These data belong to a study of cytotoxic CD8 clonotypes in ibrutinib-treated CLL. Notes on the study in general: Stable or contracted on treatment, public clonotypes were also uncommon.

This sample comprised PBMCs, obtained after 24 months of ibrutinib treatment. The gene calls are TRBV30 and TRBJ1-4; D gene ambiguous. This clonotype originated in a human donor with chronic lymphocytic leukemia. CDR3 in DNA: TGTGCCTCGACTCTGGGCCCTGGTGAAAAACTGTTTTTT. Translated: CASTLGPGEKLFF.